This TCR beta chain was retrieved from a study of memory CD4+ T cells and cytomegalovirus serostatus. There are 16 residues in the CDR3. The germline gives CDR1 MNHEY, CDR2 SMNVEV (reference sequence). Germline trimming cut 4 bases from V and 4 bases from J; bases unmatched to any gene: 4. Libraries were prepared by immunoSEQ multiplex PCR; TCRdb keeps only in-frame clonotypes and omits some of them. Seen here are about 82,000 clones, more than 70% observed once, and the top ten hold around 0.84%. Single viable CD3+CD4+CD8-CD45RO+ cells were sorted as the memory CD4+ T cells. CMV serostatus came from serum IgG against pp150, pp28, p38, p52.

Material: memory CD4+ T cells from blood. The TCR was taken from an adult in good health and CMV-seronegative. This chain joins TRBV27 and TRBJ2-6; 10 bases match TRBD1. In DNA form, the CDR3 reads TGTGCCAGCAGTTCCTGGACAGGGGGAGGGGCCAACGTCCTGACTTTC. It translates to CASSSWTGGGANVLTF.